Sequencing of this T cell receptor (beta chain) was carried out in a study of molecular identifiers for immune sequencing clone quantification. The overall study: Naive CD8 cell RNA, from 20,000 or 100,000 cells, was split five ways in replicates, with four sequenced.

On this clonotype itself: What it binds is unknown.

Study-wide findings and caveats: Should identical TCR molecules share a barcode, the sizes of highly expanded clones could be underestimated. Clones carrying above 20 RNA copies accounted for over 97% of effector molecules, under 1% in naive cells.

V gave up 3 bases and J gave up 4 bases, with 15 bases separating them. The CDR3 has 15 amino acids. The germline CDR1 and CDR2 sequences are SEHNR and FQNEAQ (reference sequence). Library preparation followed earlier protocols using designated TCR primers. TCRdb redid the calling of the PCR reads with MiXCR, one entry per CDR3 protein. The data contain about 320,000 distinct CDR3 sequences, 20% to 25% of them singletons. The clonotype was recovered from a human donor in good health. Some libraries in this study had Jurkat cell RNA spiked in. The sequencing input was naive CD8+ T cells from blood, with Jurkat cell RNA spiked in. As to subset: FACS-sorted CD8+CD4-CCR7+CD45RA+ naive T cells. This chain connects TRBV7-9 to TRBJ1-2; D gene unclear. CDR3 sequence (DNA): TGTGCCAGCAGCTTCAGTCTGGGCCCCGGCTATGGCTACACCTTC. It encodes CASSFSLGPGYGYTF.